One sample yielded the 18 T cell receptor beta chains listed below, sequenced in a study of CXCR3-negative and CXCR3-positive naive CD8 T cells. Study results and caveats: More hydrophobic TRB CDR3s occurred in CXCR3-positive than in CXCR3-negative naive cells.

For these TCRs, the target antigens are not known. The authors prepared UMI-labeled TRB cDNA libraries by 5' RACE. TCRdb reprocessed the 5' RACE reads; each CDR3 protein has one entry and no DNA is given. This repertoire includes fewer than 6,000 distinct CDR3 sequences. Source material: naive CXCR3+ CD8+ T cells from blood. Regarding subset: CD45RO-CCR7+CD27+CD95- naive CD8+ T cells expressing CXCR3 (TNR3+). These receptors were taken from a human donor in good health. Some clones in this sample may be carry-over from other donors' samples.

The rearrangement links TRBV28 to TRBJ2-7. CDR1 is MDHEN, CDR2 SYDVKM, per germline. This CDR3 region has 12 residues. The CDR3 loop is CASKTPSYEQYF. The whole variable domain, filled in from reference TRBV28 and TRBJ2-7, reads DVKVTQSSRYLVKRTGEKVFLECVQDMDHENMFWYRQDPGLGLRLIYFSYDVKMKEKGDIPEGYSVSREKKERFSLILESASTNQTSMYLCASKTPSYEQYFGPGTRLTVT.

This clonotype is deemed medium-sized by its frequency. J is TRBJ2-1 and V is TRBV6-6; the TRBD1 assignment by TCRdb is unverifiable without DNA. The germline V gene has CDR1 MNHNY and CDR2 SVGAGI (reference sequence). The CDR3 totals 15 residues. The CDR3 reads CASSYWGRNYNEQFF.

This clonotype is deemed medium-sized (0.01 to 0.1%) by its frequency. This chain links TRBV4-1 with TRBJ1-1; as DNA is missing, the TRBD1 call by TCRdb cannot be tested. The CDR3 loop spans 15 amino acids. In germline, CDR1 is MGHRA, CDR2 YSYEKL. The CDR3 reads CASSPEQGANTEAFF.

This clonotype registers medium-sized by frequency. The CDR3 sequence is CASGASSGNTIYF. The chain is built from TRBV6-5 and TRBJ1-3; the D call of TRBD1 rests on TCRdb alone, since no DNA is present to check it. CDR3 length: 13 residues. The V gene's germline CDR1 is MNHEY and CDR2 SVGAGI.

CDR3 sequence: CASRPDRDTGELFF. This chain joins TRBV27 and TRBJ2-2; TCRdb selects TRBD1, and the lack of DNA leaves this call unchecked. The germline gives CDR1 MNHEY, CDR2 SMNVEV (reference sequence). The CDR3 has 14 amino acids.

This clonotype is called medium-sized based on its frequency. This chain connects TRBV19 to TRBJ2-5; TCRdb lists TRBD2, though no DNA is available to test this call. Per the germline V gene, CDR1 is LNHDA and CDR2 is SQIVND (reference sequence). The CDR3 sequence is 16 residues long. The CDR3 loop is CASSIVGSGARETQYF.

This clonotype is labeled medium-sized based on frequency. This chain links TRBV5-4 with TRBJ2-1; TCRdb lists TRBD2, though no DNA is available to test this call. The length of the CDR3 is 15 residues. Per the germline V gene, CDR1 is SGHNT and CDR2 is YYREEE (reference sequence). The CDR3 sequence: CASSFGSSGHNEQFF.

The V and J genes are TRBV2 and TRBJ2-1; without DNA, the TCRdb call of TRBD1 cannot be checked. CDR1 and CDR2 (germline): SNHLY, FYNNEI. The CDR3 contains 12 residues. CDR3: CASVLWGNEQFF.

This clonotype is labeled medium-sized (0.01 to 0.1%) based on frequency. J is TRBJ1-1 and V is TRBV7-9; TCRdb outputs TRBD1, but without DNA this stays unchecked. The CDR3 has 16 residues. Germline-derived CDR1 and CDR2 are SEHNR and FQNEAQ (reference sequence). The CDR3 protein is CASSSTISGWNTEAFF.

This chain links TRBV7-2 with TRBJ2-2; TCRdb's D call, TRBD2, is unchecked because there is no DNA. The CDR3 totals 16 residues. Per germline, CDR1 SGHTA and CDR2 FQGNSA. The CDR3 sequence is CASTPLLAGAGGELFF.

The V call is TRBV21-1, the J call TRBJ2-7. TRBV21-1 is a pseudogene. The CDR3 consists of 14 residues. The CDR3 sequence is CASMDSGTPYEQYF.

By frequency, this clonotype is medium-sized. J is TRBJ2-1 and V is TRBV7-3; TCRdb calls TRBD2, which cannot be checked without DNA. The CDR3 length is 14 residues. Germline assignment: CDR1 SGHTA and CDR2 FQGTGA. CDR3 protein: CASSPGLVVYEQFF.

This rearrangement joins TRBV3-1 to TRBJ2-1; with no DNA, the TCRdb D assignment of TRBD2 cannot be verified. The CDR3 spans 16 residues. Germline assignment: CDR1 LGHDT and CDR2 YNNKEL (reference sequence). The CDR3: CASSQDLRLPRDEQFF.

Its frequency marks this clonotype as medium-sized. V usage is TRBV28 and J usage is TRBJ2-7; TCRdb's D call of TRBD1 is untestable without DNA. This CDR3 has 12 amino acids. Germline V CDR1 and CDR2: MDHEN, SYDVKM. The CDR3 loop is CASSQTGYEQYF.

This clonotype counts as medium-sized by frequency. The chain joins TRBV20-1 to TRBJ2-7; absent DNA, TCRdb's TRBD2 call cannot be checked. CDR3 length: 14 residues. Germline lookup yields CDR1 DFQATT and CDR2 SNEGSKA (reference sequence). This CDR3 reads CSAILAGGPYEQYF.

This clonotype counts as medium-sized by frequency. The gene calls are TRBV27 and TRBJ2-3; there is no DNA to check the TCRdb D call of TRBD2. The CDR3 runs to 15 residues. Germline V CDR1 and CDR2: MNHEY, SMNVEV (reference sequence). The CDR3 loop is CASSFGLAGGDTQYF.

In terms of frequency, this clonotype is medium-sized. This chain connects TRBV10-3 to TRBJ2-3; TCRdb gives TRBD2 as the D gene, but with no DNA this cannot be confirmed. Germline V gives CDR1 ENHRY, CDR2 SYGVKD. The CDR3 sequence is 14 residues long. CDR3 residues: CAIKLAEEADTQYF.

The CDR3 spells CASSPQPGVEEEQFF. The chain carries TRBV6-5 and TRBJ2-1; TCRdb indicates TRBD1, and absent DNA this call remains unverified. Germline V lookup: CDR1 MNHEY, CDR2 SVGAGI. The CDR3 covers 15 residues.